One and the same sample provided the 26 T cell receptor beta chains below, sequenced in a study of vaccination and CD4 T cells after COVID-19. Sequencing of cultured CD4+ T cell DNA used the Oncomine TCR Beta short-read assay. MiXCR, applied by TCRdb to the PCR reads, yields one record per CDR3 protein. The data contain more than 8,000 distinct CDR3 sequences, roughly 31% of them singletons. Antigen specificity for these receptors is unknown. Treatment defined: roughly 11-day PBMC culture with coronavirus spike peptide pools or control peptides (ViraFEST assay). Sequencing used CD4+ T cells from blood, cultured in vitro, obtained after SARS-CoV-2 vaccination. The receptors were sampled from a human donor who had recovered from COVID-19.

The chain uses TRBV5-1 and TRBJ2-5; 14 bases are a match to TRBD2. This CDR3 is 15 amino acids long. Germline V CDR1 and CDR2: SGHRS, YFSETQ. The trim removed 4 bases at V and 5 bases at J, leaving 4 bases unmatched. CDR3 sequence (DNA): TGCGCCAGCAGCGGGACTAGCGGGAGTCGGGAGACCCAGTACTTC. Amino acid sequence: CASSGTSGSRETQYF.

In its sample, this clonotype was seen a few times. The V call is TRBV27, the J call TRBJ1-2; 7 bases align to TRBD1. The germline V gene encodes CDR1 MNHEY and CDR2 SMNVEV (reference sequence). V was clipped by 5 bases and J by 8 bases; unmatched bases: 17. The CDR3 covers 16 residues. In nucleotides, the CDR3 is TGTGCCAGCAGTCAAGGGACAACCAGGGGGTGGATCGGCTACACCTTC. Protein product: CASSQGTTRGWIGYTF.

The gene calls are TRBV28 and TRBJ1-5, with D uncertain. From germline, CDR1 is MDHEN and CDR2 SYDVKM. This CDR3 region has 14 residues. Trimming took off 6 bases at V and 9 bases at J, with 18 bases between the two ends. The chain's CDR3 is CASSLTTPRGPQHF. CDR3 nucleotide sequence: TGTGCCAGCAGCTTGACTACCCCCCGGGGGCCCCAGCATTTT. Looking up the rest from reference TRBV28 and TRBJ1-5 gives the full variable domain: DVKVTQSSRYLVKRTGEKVFLECVQDMDHENMFWYRQDPGLGLRLIYFSYDVKMKEKGDIPEGYSVSREKKERFSLILESASTNQTSMYLCASSLTTPRGPQHFGDGTRLSIL.

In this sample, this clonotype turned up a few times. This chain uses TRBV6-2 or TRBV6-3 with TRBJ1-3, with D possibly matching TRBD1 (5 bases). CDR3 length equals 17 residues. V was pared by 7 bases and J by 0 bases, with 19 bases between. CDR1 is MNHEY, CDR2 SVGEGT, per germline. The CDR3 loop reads CASTRARGTNSGNTIYF. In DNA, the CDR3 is TGTGCCAGCACCCGGGCCCGGGGGACCAACTCTGGAAACACCATATATTTT.

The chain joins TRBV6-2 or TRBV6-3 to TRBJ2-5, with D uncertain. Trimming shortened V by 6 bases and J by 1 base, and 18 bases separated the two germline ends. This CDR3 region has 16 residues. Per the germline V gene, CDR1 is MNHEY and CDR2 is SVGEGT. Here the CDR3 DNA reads TGTGCCAGCAGCCCCTTTGGTGGCCTTCTCCAAGAGACCCAGTACTTC. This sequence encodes CASSPFGGLLQETQYF.

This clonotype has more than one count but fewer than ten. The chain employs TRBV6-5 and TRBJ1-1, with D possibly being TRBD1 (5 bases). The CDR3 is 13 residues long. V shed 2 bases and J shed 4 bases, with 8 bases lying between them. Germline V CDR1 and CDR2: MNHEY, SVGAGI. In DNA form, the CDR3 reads TGTGCCAGCAGTTACCAGGGAACCACTGAAGCTTTCTTT. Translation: CASSYQGTTEAFF.

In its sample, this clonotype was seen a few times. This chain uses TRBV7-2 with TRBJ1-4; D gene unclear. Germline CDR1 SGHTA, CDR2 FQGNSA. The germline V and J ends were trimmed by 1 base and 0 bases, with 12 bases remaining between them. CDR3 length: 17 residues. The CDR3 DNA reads TGTGCCAGCAGCTTAGTTCAGTGGGCACCAACTAATGAAAAACTGTTTTTT. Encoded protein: CASSLVQWAPTNEKLFF.

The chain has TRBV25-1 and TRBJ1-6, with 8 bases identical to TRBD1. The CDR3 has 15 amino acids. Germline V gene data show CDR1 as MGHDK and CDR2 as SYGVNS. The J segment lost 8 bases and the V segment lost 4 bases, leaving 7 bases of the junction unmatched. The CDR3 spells CASSVAGGTDSPLHF. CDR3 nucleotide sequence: TGTGCCAGCAGTGTGGCAGGGGGCACGGATTCACCCCTCCACTTT.

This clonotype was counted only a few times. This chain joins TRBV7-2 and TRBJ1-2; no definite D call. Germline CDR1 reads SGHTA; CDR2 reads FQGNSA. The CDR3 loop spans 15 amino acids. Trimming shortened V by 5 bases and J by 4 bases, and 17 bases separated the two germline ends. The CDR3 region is CASSTLGQKPYGYTF. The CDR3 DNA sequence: TGTGCCAGCAGCACCCTCGGTCAGAAGCCCTATGGCTACACCTTC.

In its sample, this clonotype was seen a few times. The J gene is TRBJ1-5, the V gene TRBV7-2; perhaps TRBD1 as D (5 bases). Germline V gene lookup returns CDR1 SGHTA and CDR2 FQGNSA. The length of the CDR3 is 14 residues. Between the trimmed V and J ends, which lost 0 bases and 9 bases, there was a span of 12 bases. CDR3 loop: CASSLARDYGPQHF. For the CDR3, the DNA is TGTGCCAGCAGCTTAGCGAGGGACTACGGGCCCCAGCATTTT.

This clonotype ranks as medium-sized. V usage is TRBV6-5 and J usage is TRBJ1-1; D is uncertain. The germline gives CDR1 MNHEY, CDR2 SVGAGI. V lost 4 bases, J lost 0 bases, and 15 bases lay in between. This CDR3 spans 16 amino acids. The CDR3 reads CASSLIPRPMNTEAFF. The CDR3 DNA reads TGTGCCAGCAGTTTAATCCCCAGGCCGATGAACACTGAAGCTTTCTTT.

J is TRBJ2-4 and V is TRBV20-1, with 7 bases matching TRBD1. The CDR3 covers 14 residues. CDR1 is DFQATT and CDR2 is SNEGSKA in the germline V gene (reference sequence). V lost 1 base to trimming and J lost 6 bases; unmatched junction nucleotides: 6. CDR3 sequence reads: CSARGEQGINIQYF. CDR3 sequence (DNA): TGCAGTGCTAGAGGTGAACAGGGGATAAACATTCAGTACTTC.

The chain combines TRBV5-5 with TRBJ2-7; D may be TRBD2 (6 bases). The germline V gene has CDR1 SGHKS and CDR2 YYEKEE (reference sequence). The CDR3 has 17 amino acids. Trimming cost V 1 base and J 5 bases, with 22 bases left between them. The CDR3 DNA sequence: TGTGCCAGCAGCTTGTTGGGGCAGGGAGGAAGGGTCCACGAGCAGTACTTC. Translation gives CASSLLGQGGRVHEQYF.

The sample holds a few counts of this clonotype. CDR3: CSAIRGSDGYTF. The CDR3 region has the DNA TGCAGTGCTATAAGAGGTTCCGACGGCTACACCTTC. This sequence joins TRBV20-1 and TRBJ1-2; no definite D call. CDR3 length: 12 amino acids. Deletions cut 4 bases from V and 8 bases from J, with 14 bases between. Germline CDR1 and CDR2: DFQATT and SNEGSKA (reference sequence).

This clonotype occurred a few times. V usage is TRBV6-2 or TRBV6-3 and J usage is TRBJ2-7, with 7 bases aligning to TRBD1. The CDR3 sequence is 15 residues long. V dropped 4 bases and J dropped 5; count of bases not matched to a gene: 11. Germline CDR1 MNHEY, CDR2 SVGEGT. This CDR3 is CASSSYRDSTNEQYF. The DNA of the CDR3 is TGTGCCAGCAGTTCATACCGGGACAGCACTAACGAGCAGTACTTC.

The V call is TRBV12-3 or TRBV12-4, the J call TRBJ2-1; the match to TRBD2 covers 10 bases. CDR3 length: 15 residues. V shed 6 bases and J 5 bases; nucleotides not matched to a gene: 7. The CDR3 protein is CASRPGLASHNEQFF. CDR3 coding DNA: TGTGCCAGCAGACCGGGACTAGCGTCCCACAATGAGCAGTTCTTC.

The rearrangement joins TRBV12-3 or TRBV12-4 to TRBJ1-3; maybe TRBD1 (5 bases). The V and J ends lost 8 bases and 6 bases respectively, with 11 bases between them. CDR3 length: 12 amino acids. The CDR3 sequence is CASGGPLNTIYF. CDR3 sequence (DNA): TGTGCCAGCGGGGGACCGCTAAACACCATATATTTT.

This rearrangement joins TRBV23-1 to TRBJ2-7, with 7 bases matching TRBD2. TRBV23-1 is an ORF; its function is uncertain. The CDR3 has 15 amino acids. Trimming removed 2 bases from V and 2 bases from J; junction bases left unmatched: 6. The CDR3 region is CASSQTGGGAYEQYF. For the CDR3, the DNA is TGCGCCAGCAGTCAAACAGGTGGGGGGGCCTACGAGCAGTACTTC.

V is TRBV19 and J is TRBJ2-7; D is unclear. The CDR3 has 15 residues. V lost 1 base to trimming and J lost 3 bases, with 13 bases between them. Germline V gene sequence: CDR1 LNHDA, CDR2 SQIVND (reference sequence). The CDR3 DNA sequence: TGTGCCAGTAGTATAGCCCCTGAGCAAATCTACGAGCAGTACTTC. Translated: CASSIAPEQIYEQYF.

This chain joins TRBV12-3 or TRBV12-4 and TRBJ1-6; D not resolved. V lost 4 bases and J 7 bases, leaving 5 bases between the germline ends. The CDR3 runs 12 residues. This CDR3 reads CASSSGNSPLHF. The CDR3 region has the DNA TGTGCCAGCAGTTCGGGGAATTCACCCCTCCACTTT.

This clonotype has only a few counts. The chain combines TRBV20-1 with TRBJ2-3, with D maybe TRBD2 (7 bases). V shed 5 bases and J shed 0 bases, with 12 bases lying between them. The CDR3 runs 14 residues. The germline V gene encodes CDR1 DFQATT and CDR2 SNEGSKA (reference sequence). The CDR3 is CSARGGASTDTQYF. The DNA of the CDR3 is TGCAGTGCTCGAGGGGGGGCCAGCACAGATACGCAGTATTTT.

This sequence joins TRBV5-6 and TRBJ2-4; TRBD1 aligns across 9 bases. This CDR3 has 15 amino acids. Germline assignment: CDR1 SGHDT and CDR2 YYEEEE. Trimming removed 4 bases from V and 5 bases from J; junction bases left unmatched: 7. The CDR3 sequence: CASSRRDRVQNIQYF. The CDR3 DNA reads TGTGCCAGCAGCCGCCGGGACAGGGTACAAAACATTCAGTACTTC.

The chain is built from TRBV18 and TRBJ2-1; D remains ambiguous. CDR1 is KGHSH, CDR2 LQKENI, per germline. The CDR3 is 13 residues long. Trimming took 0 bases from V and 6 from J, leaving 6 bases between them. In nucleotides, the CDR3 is TGTGCCAGCTCACCACCTTCTAGCAATGAGCAGTTCTTC. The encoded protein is CASSPPSSNEQFF.

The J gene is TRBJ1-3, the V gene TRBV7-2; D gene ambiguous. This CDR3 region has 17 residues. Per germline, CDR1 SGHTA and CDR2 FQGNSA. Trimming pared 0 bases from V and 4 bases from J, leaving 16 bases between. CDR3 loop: CASSLAQTASRGNTIYF. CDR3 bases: TGTGCCAGCAGCTTAGCGCAGACGGCTTCTAGGGGAAACACCATATATTTT.

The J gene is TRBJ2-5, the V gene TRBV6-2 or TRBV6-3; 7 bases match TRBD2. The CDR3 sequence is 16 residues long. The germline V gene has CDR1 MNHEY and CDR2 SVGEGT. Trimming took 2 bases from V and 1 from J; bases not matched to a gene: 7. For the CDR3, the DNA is TGTGCCAGCAGTTACGGGGGTAGCGGGCTCCAAGAGACCCAGTACTTC. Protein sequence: CASSYGGSGLQETQYF.

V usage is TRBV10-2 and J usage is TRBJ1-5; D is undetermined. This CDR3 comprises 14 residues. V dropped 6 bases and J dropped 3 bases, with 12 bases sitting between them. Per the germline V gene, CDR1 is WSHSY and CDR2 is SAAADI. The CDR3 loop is CASRPDIPNQPQHF. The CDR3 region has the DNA TGCGCCAGCAGACCCGACATACCCAATCAGCCCCAGCATTTT.